These T cell receptor beta chains were read from a single sample in a study of OX40 agonist ivuxolimab in advanced cancers. Measured with immunoSEQ multiplex PCR; TCRdb has only the in-frame clones, and not every one. The repertoire includes over 80,000 clones, approximately 90% of them detected once, and about 1.1% sits in the top ten. The sample consisted of CD4+ or CD8+ T cells sorted from blood, taken in a trial of the OX40 agonist ivuxolimab. The source is an adult with an advanced solid tumor such as melanoma, head and neck, liver or kidney cancer. Both conserved end residues are part of each CDR3. The D gene is left open where the match is weak. Rows give clone size only sometimes, using once, few, many, or a class for an expanded clone.

- | TRBJ2-7 | TRBV28 | - | CASSWTGAYEQYF | TGTGCCAGCAGTTGGACGGGAGCCTACGAGCAGTACTTC
TRBD1 | TRBJ2-2 | TRBV9 | - | CASSVGGQGLRELFF | TGTGCCAGCAGCGTAGGAGGACAGGGTTTACGGGAGCTGTTTTTT
TRBD2 | TRBJ2-1 | TRBV11-3 | - | CASSQIAGAVYNEQFF | TGTGCCAGCAGCCAGATAGCGGGAGCTGTATACAATGAGCAGTTCTTC
TRBD2 | TRBJ2-3 | TRBV5-8 | - | CASSSTSASTDTQYF | TGTGCCAGCAGCTCCACTAGCGCCAGCACAGATACGCAGTATTTT
TRBD2 | TRBJ2-3 | TRBV28 | - | CASSGSGRVGAGGGDTQYF | TGTGCCAGCAGCGGCTCCGGTAGGGTAGGAGCGGGGGGGGGAGATACGCAGTATTTT
- | TRBJ1-2 | TRBV4-1 | - | CASSQDRVDYGYTF | TGCGCCAGCAGCCAAGACAGGGTTGACTATGGCTACACCTTC
- | TRBJ1-5 | TRBV4-1 | once | CASSQDGGGGQPQHF | TGCGCCAGCAGCCAGGACGGAGGGGGAGGACAGCCCCAGCATTTT
- | TRBJ2-6 | TRBV5-4 | - | CASSFGSGANVLTF | TGTGCCAGCAGCTTCGGTTCTGGGGCCAACGTCCTGACTTTC
- | TRBJ2-7 | TRBV7-8 | - | CASGPSRVSLYYEQYF | TGTGCCAGCGGCCCATCAAGGGTTTCCCTCTACTACGAGCAGTACTTC
- | TRBJ2-1 | TRBV10-2 | - | CASRDVGSYNEQFF | TGCGCCAGCAGAGATGTAGGCTCCTACAATGAGCAGTTCTTC
- | TRBJ2-7 | TRBV29-1 | - | CSGGTGNEQYF | TGCAGCGGGGGTACAGGGAACGAGCAGTACTTC
- | TRBJ1-5 | TRBV5-1 | - | CASSLEGGALQPQHF | TGCGCCAGCAGCTTGGAGGGGGGAGCTTTACAGCCCCAGCATTTT
- | TRBJ2-3 | TRBV19 | - | CASSMGWPSTDTQYF | TGTGCCAGTAGTATGGGGTGGCCTAGCACAGATACGCAGTATTTT
- | TRBJ2-7 | TRBV2 | - | CASSEYYEQYF | TGTGCCAGCAGTGAATACTACGAGCAGTACTTC
- | TRBJ1-5 | TRBV6-1 | - | CASSVQRVGQPQHF | TGTGCCAGCAGTGTGCAAAGGGTGGGGCAGCCCCAGCATTTT
- | TRBJ1-4 | TRBV5-5 | - | CASSWDGEKLFF | TGTGCCAGCAGCTGGGATGGTGAAAAACTGTTTTTT
- | TRBJ2-7 | TRBV12-2 | - | CASRLKLAGGEQYF | TGTGCAAGTCGCTTAAAACTAGCGGGGGGCGAGCAGTACTTC
- | TRBJ2-2 | TRBV5-5 | - | CASSFVPSRLTGELFF | TGTGCCAGCAGCTTCGTTCCTAGCAGATTAACCGGGGAGCTGTTTTTT
- | TRBJ2-1 | TRBV5-4 | - | CASSLLRNEQFF | TGTGCCAGCAGCTTGCTTCGGAATGAGCAGTTCTTC
- | TRBJ1-2 | TRBV5-1 | - | CASSLGAEPNYGYTF | TGCGCCAGCAGCTTGGGAGCAGAGCCTAACTATGGCTACACCTTC
- | TRBJ2-1 | TRBV10-2 | - | CASSEQGRNEQFF | TGCGCCAGCAGTGAGCAGGGTCGCAATGAGCAGTTCTTC
- | TRBJ2-3 | TRBV5-3 | - | CARSFWPAPSTDTQYF | TGTGCCAGAAGCTTTTGGCCAGCTCCTAGCACAGATACGCAGTATTTT
TRBD1 | TRBJ2-7 | TRBV6-5 | - | CRNRDRVSCEQYF | TGTCGAAACCGGGACAGGGTATCTTGCGAGCAGTACTTC
- | TRBJ2-2 | TRBV5-1 | - | CASREGGTNTGELFF | TGCGCCAGCAGGGAAGGGGGAACGAACACCGGGGAGCTGTTTTTT
TRBD2 | TRBJ2-7 | TRBV5-1 | - | CASSLTGTSGDEQYF | TGCGCCAGCAGCTTGACCGGGACTAGCGGTGACGAGCAGTACTTC
- | TRBJ1-1 | TRBV28 | once | CASSLGAADTEAFF | TGTGCCAGCAGTTTAGGGGCGGCGGACACTGAAGCTTTCTTT
- | TRBJ1-2 | TRBV18 | - | CASSQLGLQRSYTF | TGTGCCAGCTCACAATTGGGACTGCAAAGGAGCTACACCTTC
- | TRBJ1-3 | TRBV18 | - | CASSPPVSSRDTIYF | TGTGCCAGCTCACCACCGGTGAGTTCCCGGGACACCATATATTTT
TRBD2 | TRBJ2-1 | TRBV9 | once | CASSQLAGTYNEQFF | TGTGCCAGCAGTCAACTAGCGGGCACCTACAATGAGCAGTTCTTC
- | TRBJ1-5 | TRBV30 | - | CAWTPPAGQVGNQPQHF | TGTGCCTGGACCCCCCCCGCGGGGCAGGTAGGCAATCAGCCCCAGCATTTT
TRBD2 | TRBJ2-1 | TRBV13 | once | CASSLAGPRNEQFF | TGTGCCAGCAGTCTAGCGGGACCACGAAATGAGCAGTTCTTC
- | TRBJ2-5 | TRBV5-4 | - | CASSWGQSVETQYF | TGTGCCAGCAGCTGGGGACAATCCGTCGAGACCCAGTACTTC
- | TRBJ1-2 | TRBV30 | - | CAWSSVIGGYTF | TGTGCCTGGAGTTCGGTTATCGGGGGCTACACCTTC
TRBD1 | TRBJ2-6 | TRBV19 | - | CASSIGTGKAGANVLTF | TGTGCCAGTAGTATAGGGACAGGGAAAGCTGGGGCCAACGTCCTGACTTTC
- | TRBJ2-7 | TRBV28 | - | CASSVKNYEQYF | TGTGCCAGCAGCGTCAAGAACTACGAGCAGTACTTC
- | TRBJ2-7 | TRBV29-1 | once | CSAGGGGYLQYF | TGCAGCGCCGGTGGGGGCGGGTACCTGCAGTACTTC
- | TRBJ2-7 | TRBV5-1 | - | CASSGQTGSYEQYF | TGCGCCAGCAGCGGTCAGACCGGCTCCTACGAGCAGTACTTC
TRBD1 | TRBJ2-7 | TRBV5-6 | - | CASSPNRGEQYF | TGTGCCAGCAGCCCTAACAGGGGCGAGCAGTACTTC
- | TRBJ2-5 | TRBV11-1 | - | CASSMQETQYF | TGTGCCAGCAGCATGCAAGAGACCCAGTACTTC
- | TRBJ1-4 | TRBV7-3 | once | CASSAGINEKLFF | TGTGCCAGCAGCGCCGGAATCAATGAAAAACTGTTTTTT
- | TRBJ2-2 | TRBV28 | - | CASSTPSGVDTGELFF | TGTGCCAGCAGTACCCCCTCAGGGGTCGACACCGGGGAGCTGTTTTTT
- | TRBJ2-6 | TRBV14 | - | CASSQWGYSGANVLTF | TGTGCCAGCAGCCAATGGGGGTATTCTGGGGCCAACGTCCTGACTTTC
TRBD1 | TRBJ2-1 | TRBV10-3 | - | CATGGQGTNEQFF | TGTGCCACGGGGGGACAGGGAACCAATGAGCAGTTCTTC
TRBD2 | TRBJ2-5 | TRBV18 | - | CASSRGLAGAGTQYF | TGTGCCAGCTCAAGGGGACTAGCGGGAGCCGGGACCCAGTACTTC
- | TRBJ1-5 | TRBV4-1 | - | CASSQEGGAQGQPQHF | TGCGCCAGCAGCCAAGAAGGGGGGGCGCAGGGTCAGCCCCAGCATTTT
- | TRBJ1-2 | TRBV6-6 | once | CASSFSGTVGGYTF | TGTGCCAGCAGTTTCTCCGGGACTGTTGGTGGCTACACCTTC
- | TRBJ2-3 | TRBV6-1 | - | CASSSRDGATDTQYF | TGTGCCAGCAGTTCCCGGGACGGTGCCACAGATACGCAGTATTTT
TRBD1 | TRBJ1-1 | TRBV19 | - | CASSIGGQGASAFF | TGTGCCAGTAGTATAGGTGGACAGGGCGCCTCTGCTTTCTTT
- | TRBJ1-5 | TRBV5-1 | - | CASSLTEGNQPQHF | TGCGCCAGCAGCTTAACGGAGGGAAATCAGCCCCAGCATTTT
- | TRBJ2-1 | TRBV7-9 | - | CASSPKGPYNEQFF | TGTGCCAGCAGCCCTAAGGGGCCCTACAATGAGCAGTTCTTC
TRBD1 | TRBJ1-5 | TRBV28 | - | CASRPGTGFNQPQHF | TGTGCCAGCAGACCTGGGACAGGGTTCAATCAGCCCCAGCATTTT
TRBD2 | TRBJ2-7 | TRBV28 | few | CASSTLLGAGGVYEQYF | TGTGCCAGCAGTACCCTTTTGGGCGCGGGAGGGGTCTACGAGCAGTACTTC
TRBD1 | TRBJ2-6 | TRBV5-1 | - | CASSEGMGQVNSGANVLTF | TGCGCCAGCAGCGAGGGTATGGGACAGGTGAATTCTGGGGCCAACGTCCTGACTTTC
- | TRBJ2-1 | TRBV19 | once | CASTRTSSYNEQFF | TGTGCCAGTACCCGAACGAGCTCCTACAATGAGCAGTTCTTC
- | TRBJ2-3 | TRBV5-1 | - | CASSTLRGSTDTQYF | TGCGCCAGCAGCACCCTGAGGGGGAGCACAGATACGCAGTATTTT
TRBD2 | TRBJ2-7 | TRBV9 | - | CASSVGYSGKDEQYF | TGTGCCAGCAGCGTAGGATATAGCGGGAAGGACGAGCAGTACTTC
TRBD1 | TRBJ2-7 | TRBV5-5 | - | CASSPDRGVSYEQYF | TGTGCCAGCAGCCCGGACAGGGGCGTTTCTTACGAGCAGTACTTC
- | TRBJ2-2 | TRBV19 | - | CASSDSFWELFF | TGTGCCAGTAGCGACAGTTTCTGGGAGCTGTTTTTT
TRBD1 | TRBJ2-7 | TRBV5-1 | once | CASSLAGTGVHEQYF | TGCGCCAGCAGCTTGGCCGGGACAGGGGTTCACGAGCAGTACTTC